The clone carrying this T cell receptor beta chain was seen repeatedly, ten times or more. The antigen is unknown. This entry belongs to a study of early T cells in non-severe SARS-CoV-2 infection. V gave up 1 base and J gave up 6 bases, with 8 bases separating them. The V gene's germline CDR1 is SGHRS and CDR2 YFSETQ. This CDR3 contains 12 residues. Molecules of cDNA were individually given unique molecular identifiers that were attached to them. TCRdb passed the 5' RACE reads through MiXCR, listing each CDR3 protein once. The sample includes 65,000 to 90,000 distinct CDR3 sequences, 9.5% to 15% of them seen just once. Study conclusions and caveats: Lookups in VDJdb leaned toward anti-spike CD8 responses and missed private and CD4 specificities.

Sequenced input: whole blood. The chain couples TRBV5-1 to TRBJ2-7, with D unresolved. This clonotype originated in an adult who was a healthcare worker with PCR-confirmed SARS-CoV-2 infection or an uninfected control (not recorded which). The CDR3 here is CASSLFESEQYF. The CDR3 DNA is TGCGCCAGCAGCTTGTTTGAGAGCGAGCAGTACTTC.